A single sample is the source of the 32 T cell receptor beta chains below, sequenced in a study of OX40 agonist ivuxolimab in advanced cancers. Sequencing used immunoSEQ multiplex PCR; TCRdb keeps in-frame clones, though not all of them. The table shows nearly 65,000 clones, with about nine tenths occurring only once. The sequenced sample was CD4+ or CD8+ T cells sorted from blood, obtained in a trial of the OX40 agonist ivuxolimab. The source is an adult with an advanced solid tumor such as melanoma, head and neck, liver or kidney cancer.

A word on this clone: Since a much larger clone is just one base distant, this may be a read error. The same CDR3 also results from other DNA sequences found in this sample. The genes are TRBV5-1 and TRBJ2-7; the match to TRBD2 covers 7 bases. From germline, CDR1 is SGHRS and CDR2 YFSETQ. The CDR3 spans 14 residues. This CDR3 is CASSFAGASYEQYF. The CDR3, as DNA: TGCGCCAGTAGCTTTGCGGGAGCGTCCTACGAGCAGTACTTC.

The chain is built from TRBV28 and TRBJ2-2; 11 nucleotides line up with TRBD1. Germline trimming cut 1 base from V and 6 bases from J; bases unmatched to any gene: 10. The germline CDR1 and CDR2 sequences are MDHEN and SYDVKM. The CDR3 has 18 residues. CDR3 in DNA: TGTGCCAGCAGTTTATACCCCTGGACAGGGGGCGCGGCCGGGGAGCTGTTTTTT. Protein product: CASSLYPWTGGAAGELFF.

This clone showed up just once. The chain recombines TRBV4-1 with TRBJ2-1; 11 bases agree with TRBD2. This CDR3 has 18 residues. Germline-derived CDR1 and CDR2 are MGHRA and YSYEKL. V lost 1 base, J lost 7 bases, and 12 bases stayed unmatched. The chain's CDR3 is CASSQGTPMTSGVNEQFF. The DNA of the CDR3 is TGCGCCAGCAGCCAAGGTACTCCCATGACTAGCGGGGTTAATGAGCAGTTCTTC.

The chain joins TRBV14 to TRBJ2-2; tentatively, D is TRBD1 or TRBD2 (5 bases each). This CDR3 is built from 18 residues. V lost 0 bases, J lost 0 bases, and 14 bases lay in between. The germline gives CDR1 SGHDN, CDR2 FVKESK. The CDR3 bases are TGTGCCAGCAGCCAAGAAGGACTGACCAGGGCGAACACCGGGGAGCTGTTTTTT. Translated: CASSQEGLTRANTGELFF.

CDR3 amino acids: CASSSTSGRAWETQYF. Here the CDR3 DNA reads TGTGCCAGCAGTTCGACTAGCGGGAGGGCCTGGGAGACCCAGTACTTC. The chain is built from TRBV27 and TRBJ2-5; 14 bases are shared with TRBD2. The trim removed 4 bases at V and 5 bases at J, leaving 6 bases unmatched. The CDR3 has 16 amino acids. In germline, CDR1 is MNHEY, CDR2 SMNVEV (reference sequence).

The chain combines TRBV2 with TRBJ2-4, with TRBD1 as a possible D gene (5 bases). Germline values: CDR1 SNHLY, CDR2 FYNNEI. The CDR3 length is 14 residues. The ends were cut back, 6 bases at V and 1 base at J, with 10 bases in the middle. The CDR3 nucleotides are TGTGCCAGCAGGGATCCAGGGGCCAAAAACATTCAGTACTTC. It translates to CASRDPGAKNIQYF.

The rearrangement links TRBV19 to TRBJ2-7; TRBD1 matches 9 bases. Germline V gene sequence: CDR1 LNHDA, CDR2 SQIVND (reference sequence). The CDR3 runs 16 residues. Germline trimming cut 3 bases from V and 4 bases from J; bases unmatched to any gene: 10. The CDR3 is CASSIPSPTGGYEQYF. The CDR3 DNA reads TGTGCCAGTAGTATCCCCTCTCCGACAGGGGGATACGAGCAGTACTTC.

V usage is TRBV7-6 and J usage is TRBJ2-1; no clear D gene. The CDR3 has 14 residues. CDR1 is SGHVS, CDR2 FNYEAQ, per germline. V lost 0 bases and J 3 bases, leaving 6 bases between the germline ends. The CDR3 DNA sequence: TGTGCCAGCAGCTTAGCGATGAGCTACAATGAGCAGTTCTTC. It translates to CASSLAMSYNEQFF. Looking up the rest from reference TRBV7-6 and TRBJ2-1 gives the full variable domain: GAGVSQSPRYKVTKRGQDVALRCDPISGHVSLYWYRQALGQGPEFLTYFNYEAQQDKSGLPNDRFSAERPEGSISTLTIQRTEQRDSAMYRCASSLAMSYNEQFFGPGTRLTVL.

The CDR3 DNA reads as TGTGCCAGTAGTATCCGTGGTGCGGGAGTAAACGAGCAGTACTTC. Its translation is CASSIRGAGVNEQYF. The chain links TRBV19 to TRBJ2-7, with TRBD2 matching 7 bases. There are 15 residues in the CDR3. Germline CDR1 reads LNHDA; CDR2 reads SQIVND (reference sequence). J was trimmed by 5 bases and V by 3 bases; bases with no gene match: 10.

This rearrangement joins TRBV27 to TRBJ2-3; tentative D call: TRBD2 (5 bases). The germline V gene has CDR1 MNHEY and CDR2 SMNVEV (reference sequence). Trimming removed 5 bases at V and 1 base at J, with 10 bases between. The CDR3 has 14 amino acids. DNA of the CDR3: TGTGCCAGCAGTCCCCAGAGGGGCACAGATACGCAGTATTTT. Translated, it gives CASSPQRGTDTQYF.

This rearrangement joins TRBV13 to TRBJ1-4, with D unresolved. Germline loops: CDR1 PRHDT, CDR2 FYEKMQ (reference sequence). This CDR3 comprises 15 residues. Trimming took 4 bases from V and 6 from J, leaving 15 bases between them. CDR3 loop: CASSSRGFIDEKLFF. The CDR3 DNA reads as TGTGCCAGCAGCTCTCGCGGGTTTATCGATGAAAAACTGTTTTTT.

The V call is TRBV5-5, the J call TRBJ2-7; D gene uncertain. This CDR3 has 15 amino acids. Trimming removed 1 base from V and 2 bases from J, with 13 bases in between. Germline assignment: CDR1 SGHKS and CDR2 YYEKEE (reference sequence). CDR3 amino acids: CASSLLSGFTYEQYF. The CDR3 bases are TGTGCCAGCAGCTTGCTATCCGGCTTCACCTACGAGCAGTACTTC.

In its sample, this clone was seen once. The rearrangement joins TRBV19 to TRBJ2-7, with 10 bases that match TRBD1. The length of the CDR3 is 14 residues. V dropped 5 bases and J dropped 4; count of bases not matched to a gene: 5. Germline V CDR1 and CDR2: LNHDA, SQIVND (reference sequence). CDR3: CASSVDRGLYEQYF. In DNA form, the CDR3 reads TGTGCCAGTAGTGTCGACAGGGGGCTTTACGAGCAGTACTTC.

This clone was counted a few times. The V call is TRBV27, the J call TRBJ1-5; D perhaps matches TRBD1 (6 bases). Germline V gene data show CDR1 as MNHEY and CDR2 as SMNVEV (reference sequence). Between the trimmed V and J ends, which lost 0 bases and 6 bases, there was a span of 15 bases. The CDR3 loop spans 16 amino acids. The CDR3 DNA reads TGTGCCAGCAGTTTATCAGCAGGGGCCTACGGTCAGCCCCAGCATTTT. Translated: CASSLSAGAYGQPQHF.

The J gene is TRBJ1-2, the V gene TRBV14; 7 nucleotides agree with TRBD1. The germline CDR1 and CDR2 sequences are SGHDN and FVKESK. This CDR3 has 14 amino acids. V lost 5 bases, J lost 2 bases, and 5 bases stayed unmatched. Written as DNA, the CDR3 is TGTGCCAGCAGCGAAGGGGGCGAGAACTATGGCTACACCTTC. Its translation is CASSEGGENYGYTF.

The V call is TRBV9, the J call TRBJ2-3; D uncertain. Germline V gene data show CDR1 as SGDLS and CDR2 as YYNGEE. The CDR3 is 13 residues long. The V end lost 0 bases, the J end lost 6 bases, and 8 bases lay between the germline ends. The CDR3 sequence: CASSVVFEDTQYF. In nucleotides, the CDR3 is TGTGCCAGCAGCGTAGTTTTCGAGGATACGCAGTATTTT.

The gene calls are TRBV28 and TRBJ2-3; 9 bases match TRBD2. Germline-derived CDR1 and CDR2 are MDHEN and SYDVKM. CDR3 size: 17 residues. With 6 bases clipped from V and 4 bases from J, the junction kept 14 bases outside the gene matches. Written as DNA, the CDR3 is TGTGCCAGCAGACAACCGGGACTAGCTGTTTCTGCAGATACGCAGTATTTT. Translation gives CASRQPGLAVSADTQYF.

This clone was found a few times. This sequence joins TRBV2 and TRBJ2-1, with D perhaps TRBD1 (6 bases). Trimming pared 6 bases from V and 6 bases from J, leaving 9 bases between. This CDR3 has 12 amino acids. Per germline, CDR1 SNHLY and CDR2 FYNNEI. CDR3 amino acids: CASRRQVNEQFF. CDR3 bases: TGTGCCAGCAGAAGACAGGTCAATGAGCAGTTCTTC. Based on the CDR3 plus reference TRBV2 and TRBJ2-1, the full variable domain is EPEVTQTPSHQVTQMGQEVILRCVPISNHLYFYWYRQILGQKVEFLVSFYNNEISEKSEIFDDQFSVERPDGSNFTLKIRSTKLEDSAMYFCASRRQVNEQFFGPGTRLTVL.

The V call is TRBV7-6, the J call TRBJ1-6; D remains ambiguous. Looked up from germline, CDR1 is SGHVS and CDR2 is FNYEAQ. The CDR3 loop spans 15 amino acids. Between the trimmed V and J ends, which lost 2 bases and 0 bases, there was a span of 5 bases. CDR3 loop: CASSLQSSYNSPLHF. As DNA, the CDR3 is TGTGCCAGCAGCTTACAAAGCTCCTATAATTCACCCCTCCACTTT.

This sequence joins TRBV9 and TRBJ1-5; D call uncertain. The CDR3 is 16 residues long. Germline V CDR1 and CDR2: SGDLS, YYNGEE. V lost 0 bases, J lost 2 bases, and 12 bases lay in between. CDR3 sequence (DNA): TGTGCCAGCAGCGTAGGTGAGGGTCTGGGCAATCAGCCCCAGCATTTT. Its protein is CASSVGEGLGNQPQHF. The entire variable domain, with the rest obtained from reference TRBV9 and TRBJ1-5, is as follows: DSGVTQTPKHLITATGQRVTLRCSPRSGDLSVYWYQQSLDQGLQFLIQYYNGEERAKGNILERFSAQQFPDLHSELNLSSLELGDSALYFCASSVGEGLGNQPQHFGDGTRLSIL.

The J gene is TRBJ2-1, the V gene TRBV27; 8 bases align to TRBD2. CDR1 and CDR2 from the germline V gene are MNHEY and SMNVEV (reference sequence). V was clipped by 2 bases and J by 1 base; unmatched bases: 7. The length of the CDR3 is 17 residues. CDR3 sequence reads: CASSLPPAGESYNEQFF. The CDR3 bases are TGTGCCAGCAGTTTACCGCCAGCGGGGGAGTCCTACAATGAGCAGTTCTTC.

CDR3 nucleotides: TGCGCCAGCAGCTTCGGGACAGGTAATACTAACACTGAAGCTTTCTTT. This translates into CASSFGTGNTNTEAFF. The V call is TRBV5-1, the J call TRBJ1-1, with TRBD1 matching over 8 bases. CDR3 length: 16 residues. Germline CDR1 is SGHRS and CDR2 is YFSETQ. V lost 2 bases and J lost 2; bases outside the gene matches: 8.

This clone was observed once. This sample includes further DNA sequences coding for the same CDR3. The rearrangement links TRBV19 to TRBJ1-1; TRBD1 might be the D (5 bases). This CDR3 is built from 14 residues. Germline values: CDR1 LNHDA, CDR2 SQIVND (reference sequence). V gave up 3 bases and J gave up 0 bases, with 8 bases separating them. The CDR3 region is CASSIQGMNTEAFF. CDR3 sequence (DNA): TGTGCCAGTAGTATTCAGGGCATGAACACTGAAGCTTTCTTT.

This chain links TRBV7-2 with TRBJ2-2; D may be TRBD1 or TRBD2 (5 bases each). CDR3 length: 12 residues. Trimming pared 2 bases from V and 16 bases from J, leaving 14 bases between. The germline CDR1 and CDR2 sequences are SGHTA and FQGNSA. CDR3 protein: CASSLTGPYKFF. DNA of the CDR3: TGTGCCAGCAGCTTAACGGGGCCCTATAAGTTTTTT. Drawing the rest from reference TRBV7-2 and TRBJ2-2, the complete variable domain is GAGVSQSPSNKVTEKGKDVELRCDPISGHTALYWYRQSLGQGLEFLIYFQGNSAPDKSGLPSDRFSAERTGGSVSTLTIQRTQQEDSAVYLCASSLTGPYKFFGEGSRLTVL.

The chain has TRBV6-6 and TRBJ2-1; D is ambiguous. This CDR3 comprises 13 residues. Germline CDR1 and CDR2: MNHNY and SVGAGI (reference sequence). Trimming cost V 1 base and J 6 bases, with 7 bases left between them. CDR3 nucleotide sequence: TGTGCCAGCAGTTACTTCCAGGTCAATGAGCAGTTCTTC. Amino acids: CASSYFQVNEQFF.

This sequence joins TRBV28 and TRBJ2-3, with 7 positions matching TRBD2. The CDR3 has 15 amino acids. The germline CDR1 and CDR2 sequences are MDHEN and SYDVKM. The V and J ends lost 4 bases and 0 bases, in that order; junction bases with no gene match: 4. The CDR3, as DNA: TGTGCCAGCAGTTCCGGGACTACGAGCACAGATACGCAGTATTTT. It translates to CASSSGTTSTDTQYF.

DNA of the CDR3: TGTGCCAGCAGCCCTGGGACTAGCGGCAATGAGCAGTTCTTC. Residues: CASSPGTSGNEQFF. The rearrangement links TRBV7-3 to TRBJ2-1; TRBD2 agrees at 11 bases. The V gene's germline CDR1 is SGHTA and CDR2 FQGTGA. The length of the CDR3 is 14 residues. V trimming: 5 bases; J trimming: 6 bases; junction bases outside the gene matches: 3.

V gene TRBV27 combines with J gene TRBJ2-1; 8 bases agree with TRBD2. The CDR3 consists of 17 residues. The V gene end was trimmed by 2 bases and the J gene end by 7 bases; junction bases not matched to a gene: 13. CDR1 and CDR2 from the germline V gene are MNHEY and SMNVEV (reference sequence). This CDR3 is CASSLPGGVPPGNEQFF. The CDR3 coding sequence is TGTGCCAGCAGTTTACCGGGGGGGGTTCCTCCGGGTAATGAGCAGTTCTTC.

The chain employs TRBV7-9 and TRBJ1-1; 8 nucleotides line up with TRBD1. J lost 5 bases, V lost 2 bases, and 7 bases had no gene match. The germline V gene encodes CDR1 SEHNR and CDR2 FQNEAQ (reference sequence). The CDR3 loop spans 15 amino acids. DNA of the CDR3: TGTGCCAGCAGCTTATCCGGGACAGGTTTTACTGAAGCTTTCTTT. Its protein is CASSLSGTGFTEAFF.

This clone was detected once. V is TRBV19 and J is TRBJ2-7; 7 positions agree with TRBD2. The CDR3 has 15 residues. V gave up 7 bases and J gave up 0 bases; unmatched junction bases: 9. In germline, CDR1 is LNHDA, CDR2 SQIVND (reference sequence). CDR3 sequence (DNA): TGTGCCAGTACCCCCGGGACGGGGGGCTCCTACGAGCAGTACTTC. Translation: CASTPGTGGSYEQYF. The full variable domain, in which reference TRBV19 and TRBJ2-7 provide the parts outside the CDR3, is DGGITQSPKYLFRKEGQNVTLSCEQNLNHDAMYWYRQDPGQGLRLIYYSQIVNDFQKGDIAEGYSVSREKKESFPLTVTSAQKNPTAFYLCASTPGTGGSYEQYFGPGTRLTVT.

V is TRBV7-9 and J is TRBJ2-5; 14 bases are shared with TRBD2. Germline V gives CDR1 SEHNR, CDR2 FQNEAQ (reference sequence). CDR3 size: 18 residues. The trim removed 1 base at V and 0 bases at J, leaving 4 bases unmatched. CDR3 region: CASSLGLAGGLDQETQYF. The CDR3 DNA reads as TGTGCCAGCAGCTTAGGACTAGCGGGGGGGTTAGACCAAGAGACCCAGTACTTC.

The CDR3 DNA follows: TGTGCCAGCAGTTATCCAGGGACCTACGAGCAGTACGTC. Translating gives CASSYPGTYEQYV. V usage is TRBV6-1 and J usage is TRBJ2-7, with a tentative D call TRBD1 (5 bases). Trimming cost V 5 bases and J 2 bases, with 10 bases left between them. Germline lookup yields CDR1 MNHNS and CDR2 SASEGT. CDR3 length: 13 residues.